Detailed here is one TCR beta chain. The antigen it binds to is not known. This sample was included in a study of cytomegalovirus exposure and HLA in healthy donors (dated by TCRdb to about 2017). Regarding the study in general: According to an earlier analysis of a few hundred of the donors, about 190 million T cells yielded roughly 110 million unique TCR beta sequences and approximately 300 Gb of sequence data. On average, over 200,000 unique TCR beta nucleotide sequences were sequenced per donor among 300 to 500 genotyped donors of the cohort, with 15% to 20% of those sequences being non-productive. A later analysis re-examined previously published TCR beta repertoires from 610 or so donors and added high-resolution HLA genotyping to investigate patterns of TCR occurrence. In addition to the first cohort of about 650 subjects, a separate validation cohort of under 150 different subjects was used. The number of donors typed differed by locus, with roughly 620-630 for A, B, C, DRB1 and DQB1, 522 for DQA1, 600 to 610 for DPA1, and about 450 for DPB1. Among the roughly 390 genotyped donors, around 81% belonged to the genetic ancestry cluster associated with self-reported Caucasian donors. In an earlier analysis of 500 to 650 of the donors, high-throughput TCR beta sequencing was used to judge whether each TCR beta V gene segment behaved as functional or pseudogenic. The study was designed to test whether signatures of past pathogen exposure could be identified by cataloging public T cell receptors. Because of strong linkage in the cohort, roughly five DR-DQ haplotypes were treated as single units for association and clustering. The later analysis used no new phenotypic data to find candidate immune exposures, relying instead on TCR beta sequences and their occurrence across donors. Donor age, sex, ethnicity and CMV serostatus were collected together with the repertoire data. To predict cytomegalovirus infection status, the study combined high-throughput TCR immunosequencing, statistical association of individual TCRs with disease status, and machine learning. The study used immunosequencing to profile the T cell repertoires of approximately 640 subjects and linked those repertoires to cytomegalovirus serostatus. HLA typing included class I and class II loci at four-digit resolution. A later genetic analysis used genome-wide SNP genotypes for about 65% of the roughly 670 donors, treating that subset as a discovery cohort. Every discovery cohort repertoire had been produced on one sequencing platform. An early release that covered 500 to 800 HLA-typed donors contained approximately 300 gigabases of sequencing data and 70 million to 100 million unique TCR sequences. Study-wide conclusions, independent of this receptor: In a later analysis, the rate of TCR association differed among HLA loci, with DRB1 alleles having the most associated TCRs and HLA-C alleles having the fewest. The cohort was sequenced for TCR beta chains only, and without alpha or paired-chain data the features that could be detected were limited. Because counts were too low, seventeen rarely observed V segments, including chromosome 9 orphons, were left out of the earlier analysis of 587 of the donors. Across donors, most TCR sequences were observed very rarely, whereas some public TCRs were present in many individuals. Because HLA typing was missing for some donors at each locus, association tests included only the typed subset. A cluster of highly shared sequence variants was judged likely to be a technical artifact of the sequencing pipeline. In an earlier analysis of over 550 of the donors, most TCR beta V segments were observed in productive rearrangements about 87% or about 30% of the time, broadly matching IMGT annotations. In a later analysis, HLA-associated TCR beta chains showed more clonal expansion and lower generation probabilities than non-associated chains that were equally common. Cytomegalovirus status was reported to be diagnosed by the classifier with high specificity and sensitivity in both the original and validation cohorts. Correlated functional status among segregating V segments might reflect linkage disequilibrium, but an unknown experimental factor could not be ruled out. The only immune exposure information available for the cohort was CMV serostatus. A further reported finding was that TCR beta sequences accurately predicted the HLA-A and HLA-B alleles for most subjects in the first cohort. The 87-base-pair reads could not distinguish some IMGT-functional V segments, including TRBV6-2 and TRBV6-3, so those segments were excluded. The study listed 170 or so TCR beta chains as associated with cytomegalovirus. According to a later analysis, most CMV-associated TCR beta chains appeared to be HLA-restricted, and the HLA associations seemed to be driven largely by CMV exposure. Roughly uniform sequencing depth across donors was assumed in presence/absence analyses, although this assumption may not hold. In a later analysis, several top co-occurrence clusters were reported to appear linked to parvovirus B19, influenza, CMV and Epstein-Barr virus. Specific HLA alleles were associated with 16,951 TCR beta sequences at a false discovery rate of 0.05 in a later analysis. Compared with the approximately 700-donor mean, donors in an Asian-associated ancestry cluster had fewer N-insertions in productive TCRs, according to a later genetic analysis. In vitro tests confirmed that a few of the cytomegalovirus-associated TCR beta chains recognize cytomegalovirus antigens. Strong co-occurrence of HLA alleles, especially DR and DQ, made assigning TCR associations to individual alleles difficult. The authors suggested that the approach could potentially be generalized to other disease states and immunological phenotypes. In a later genetic analysis, a missense DCLRE1C variant was associated with V-gene and J-gene trimming of TCR beta chains, and the association was replicated in an independent cohort.

The cohort comprised 670 or so healthy bone marrow donors. All cohort members were sampled while nominally healthy, although unrecorded immune exposures were likely present. The donor tested CMV seronegative and was one of the 352 seronegative cohort members. A peripheral blood sample was collected from each donor, and TCR beta sequencing was performed on peripheral blood mononuclear cells. Genomic DNA extraction from the blood cell samples was performed with the Qiagen DNeasy Blood Extraction Kit. Libraries were made using the immunoSEQ multiplex PCR assay. A mixture of 60 forward primers for TCR Vbeta segments and 13 reverse primers for TCR Jbeta segments was used in the multiplex PCR. A multiplex PCR assay on genomic DNA amplified the CDR3 region of rearranged TCR beta genes. Amplified TCR beta libraries were sequenced as 87-base-pair reads on the Illumina HiSeq System. On the study's bioinformatics: A later analysis tallied around 80 million unique TCR beta chains across the 666 repertoires, and some 10 million of those chains were shared by two or more donors. A nearest-neighbor algorithm error-corrected the raw reads and collapsed the reads into unique sequences, merging closely related sequences to remove PCR and sequencing errors. V, D and J gene segments were assigned by aligning CDR3 sequences to IMGT reference sequences. Each retained sequence needed at least a six-nucleotide match to both a V gene segment and a J gene segment. Rearrangements were called productive when the CDR3 lacked stop codons and stayed in frame with V and J; all others were non-productive. Following IMGT convention, CDR3 was defined as the stretch from the second conserved V-encoded cysteine up to the conserved J-encoded phenylalanine. In an earlier analysis of around 570 of the donors, sequences lacking an unambiguous match to a single V gene segment were excluded. In an earlier analysis of 587 of the donors, V segments were called functional above 56.7% productive rearrangements and were called segregating when the between-donor standard deviation exceeded 5%. A statistical classification framework was built to diagnose cytomegalovirus status from the catalog of TCR beta chain sequences. In a later analysis, V and J genes were assigned by comparing TCR nucleotide sequences against IMGT/GENE-DB human TR gene sequences. A later analysis assigned CDR3 sequences and most-parsimonious VDJ recombination scenarios with the TCRdist pipeline. In a later analysis, every TCR beta chain was defined by the combination of its CDR3 amino acid sequence and its V-gene family, and reads without a unique V-gene family were dropped. As a way to deal with suspected cross-contamination and a sequencing artifact, a later analysis dropped 450 to 600 nucleotide sequences that were highly shared and had low generation probability. For each public chain, a later analysis derived a clonal expansion index from normalized ranks of inferred template counts within each repertoire. In a later analysis, generation probabilities were computed with a VDJ recombination model fitted to out-of-frame rearrangements, and the resulting probabilities were checked against IGoR. In a later analysis, TCR-TCR, TCR-HLA and TCR-CMV co-occurrence was scored with hypergeometric tests, and a repertoire-size bias correction was applied to TCR pairs. In a later analysis, false discovery rates were estimated by permuting HLA or CMV assignments 20 times. In a later analysis, co-occurring TCRs were grouped using DBSCAN, and TCRdist sequence similarity was added for clustering within HLA-allele-positive subsets. Co-occurrence clustering excluded repertoires with fewer than 30,000 or more than 120,000 public chains, plus five with anomalous nucleotide sharing. Held by TCRdb, this immuneACCESS table contains in-frame sequences only and omits some clones. Under half of the omission traces to an unresolved V gene where checked; the cause of the rest is unknown. V and J calls and clone size come straight from that table; D and trimming were deduced from the DNA. The sample's records list 140,000 to 150,000 clones. The ten largest make up 0.8% to 1% of the sample.

At the junction V is shortened by 4 bases and J by 2 bases, with 11 bases in between. Taken from the germline V gene (reference sequence), the CDR1 and CDR2 loops are GTSNPN and SVGIG. The CDR3 runs 13 residues from the cysteine to the phenylalanine. Only the CDR3 region is kept as DNA, spanning 39 bases read in frame from base 1. What was sequenced was PBMCs. This sequence uses TRBV30 and TRBJ1-1; the D gene remains uncertain. The clonotype comes from a male donor in good health and CMV-seronegative. The base sequence is TGTGCCTGGACCAGCGGGATTAACACTGAAGCTTTCTTT. This gives the protein CAWTSGINTEAFF.